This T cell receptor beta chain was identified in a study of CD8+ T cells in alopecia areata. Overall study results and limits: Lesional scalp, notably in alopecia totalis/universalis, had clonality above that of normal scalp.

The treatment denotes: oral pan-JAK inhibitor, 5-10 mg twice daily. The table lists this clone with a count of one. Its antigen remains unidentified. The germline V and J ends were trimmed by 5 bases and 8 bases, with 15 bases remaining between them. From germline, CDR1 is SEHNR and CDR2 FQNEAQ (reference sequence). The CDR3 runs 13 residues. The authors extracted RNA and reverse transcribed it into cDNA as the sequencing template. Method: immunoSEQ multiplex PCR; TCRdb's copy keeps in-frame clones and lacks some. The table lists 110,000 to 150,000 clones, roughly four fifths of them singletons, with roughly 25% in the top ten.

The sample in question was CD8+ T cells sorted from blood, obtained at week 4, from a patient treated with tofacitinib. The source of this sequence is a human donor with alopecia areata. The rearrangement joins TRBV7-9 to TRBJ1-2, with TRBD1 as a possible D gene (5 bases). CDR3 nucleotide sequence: TGTGCCAGCAGCCTCCCGGGGGTAGGCGGCTACACCTTC. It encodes CASSLPGVGGYTF.